These 9 T cell receptor beta chains were all obtained from the same sample, sequenced in a study of spatial heterogeneity in lung cancer. Notes on the study in general: Tumor mutation counts were tracked by expanded intratumoral alpha and beta TCR counts.

Which antigens these TCRs recognize remains unknown. Time point reported: sample taken at primary tumor resection. TCRdb independently ran MiXCR on the 5' RACE reads; one entry per CDR3 protein. The profile shows about 5,200 distinct CDR3 sequences, roughly an eighth of them singletons. The material sequenced was lung tumor tissue, taken at surgery. The receptors were gathered from a male donor with early-stage non-small cell lung cancer.

Here the CDR3 DNA reads TGTGCCAGCAGCCCCGATCGACAGGAAGAGACCCAGTACTTC. It codes for CASSPDRQEETQYF. The chain joins TRBV7-2 to TRBJ2-5; tentative D call: TRBD1 (6 bases). The CDR3 loop spans 14 amino acids. Germline-derived CDR1 and CDR2 are SGHTA and FQGNSA. V lost 5 bases and J 3 bases, leaving 13 bases between the germline ends.

This clonotype was observed many times. V and J are TRBV27 and TRBJ2-1; no reliable D call. V was shortened by 1 base and J by 8 bases, with 9 bases between the two germline ends. Germline values: CDR1 MNHEY, CDR2 SMNVEV (reference sequence). The CDR3 extends over 13 amino acids. For the CDR3, the DNA is TGTGCCAGCAGTTTATTGGTAGGGTATGAGCAGTTCTTC. Its protein is CASSLLVGYEQFF.

The J gene is TRBJ2-1, the V gene TRBV3-1, with a weak D call TRBD1 (6 bases). The V end lost 5 bases, the J end lost 4 bases, and 9 bases lay between the germline ends. The CDR3 is 13 residues long. Germline-derived CDR1 and CDR2 are LGHDT and YNNKEL (reference sequence). Here the CDR3 reads CASSSTGYNEQFF. In nucleotides, the CDR3 is TGTGCCAGCAGCTCCACAGGGTACAATGAGCAGTTCTTC.

The genes are TRBV20-1 and TRBJ1-1; TRBD1 aligns across 8 bases. The CDR3 sequence is 12 residues long. J was trimmed by 4 bases and V by 6 bases; bases with no gene match: 4. Germline lookup yields CDR1 DFQATT and CDR2 SNEGSKA (reference sequence). The DNA of the CDR3 is TGCAGTGCCCCCGGACAGGGCACTGAAGCTTTCTTT. It yields the protein CSAPGQGTEAFF.

By its share, this clonotype is medium-sized (0.01 to 0.1%). The chain employs TRBV10-3 and TRBJ1-5, with D hard to call. The CDR3 sequence is 15 residues long. Germline loops: CDR1 ENHRY, CDR2 SYGVKD. With 10 bases removed from V and 6 bases from J, the gap between germline ends came to 22 bases. The CDR3 DNA follows: TGTGCCACCAAAAGTGGCGGGCCAACGGGTCAGCCCCAGCATTTT. Amino acids: CATKSGGPTGQPQHF.

This sequence joins TRBV14 and TRBJ2-1; weak D call: TRBD2 (5 bases). The CDR3 has 14 amino acids. Trimming removed 4 bases at V and 4 bases at J, with 11 bases between. The germline V gene encodes CDR1 SGHDN and CDR2 FVKESK. The CDR3 protein is CASSLPGIYNEQFF. The CDR3 region has the DNA TGTGCCAGCAGCCTCCCGGGGATTTACAATGAGCAGTTCTTC.

This clonotype was observed a handful of times. This sequence joins TRBV6-2 or TRBV6-3 and TRBJ1-1, with a tentative D call TRBD1 (5 bases). Germline V gene data show CDR1 as MNHEY and CDR2 as SVGEGT. The CDR3 contains 16 residues. Trimming removed 3 bases at V and 2 bases at J, with 16 bases between. CDR3 amino acids: CASSYRGTRGNTEAFF. In DNA, the CDR3 is TGTGCCAGCAGTTATCGGGGGACTCGGGGAAACACTGAAGCTTTCTTT.

By share, this clonotype ranks as medium-sized (0.01 to 0.1%). The chain recombines TRBV28 with TRBJ2-6; 7 bases are a match to TRBD1. In germline, CDR1 is MDHEN, CDR2 SYDVKM. The CDR3 consists of 15 residues. J lost 7 bases, V lost 4 bases, and 7 bases had no gene match. The CDR3 sequence is CASSSTYRGANVLTF. In DNA form, the CDR3 reads TGTGCCAGCAGTTCAACTTACAGGGGAGCCAACGTCCTGACTTTC.

V is TRBV5-1 and J is TRBJ2-1, with TRBD2 matching 10 bases. V shed 0 bases and J 9 bases; nucleotides not matched to a gene: 6. The CDR3 consists of 15 residues. Germline loops: CDR1 SGHRS, CDR2 YFSETQ. This chain's CDR3 is CASSLAASGSSEQFF. The CDR3 DNA reads TGCGCCAGCAGCTTGGCCGCTAGCGGGAGTTCTGAGCAGTTCTTC.